The T cell receptor (beta chain) described here comes from a study of beta chain features in type 1 diabetes. Notes on the study in general: There was a moderate but significant shortening of TCRB CDR3s in all four CD4+ subsets of Type 1 diabetes patients. Among patients, naive, central memory and Treg TCRB repertoires appeared more similar than among healthy donors.

The entirety of the isolated RNA underwent reverse transcription, so expressed TCRB transcripts were sequenced. The table came from immunoSEQ multiplex PCR; TCRdb's copy has only in-frame clones and leaves some out. The sample carries a few hundred thousand clones, 16% recorded once. Germline V gives CDR1 SGHAT, CDR2 FQNNGV. The V end was cut by 8 bases, the J end by 5 bases, with 16 bases between. The length of the CDR3 is 14 residues. This clone showed up just a few times. What it binds is not known. The sequencing input was naive CD4+ T cells from blood. The clonotype comes from a man aged 30-40 years with type 1 diabetes. The chain employs TRBV11-2 and TRBJ2-1; D is tentatively TRBD1 or TRBD2 (5 bases each). Here the CDR3 DNA reads TGTGCCAGCCAGAGGGGCGTCCAAAACAATGAGCAGTTCTTC. It specifies CASQRGVQNNEQFF. The variable domain in full, completed from reference TRBV11-2 and TRBJ2-1, reads EAGVAQSPRYKIIEKRQSVAFWCNPISGHATLYWYQQILGQGPKLLIQFQNNGVVDDSQLPKDRFSAERLKGVDSTLKIQPAKLEDSAVYLCASQRGVQNNEQFFGPGTRLTVL.